The sequence of this T cell receptor (beta chain) was determined in a study of T cell responses to AZD1222 COVID-19 vaccine. Study-level findings and limits: The study sampled repertoires only after the peak T cell response. Across spike, vaccine-associated CD4 TCRs were found, dominant at 160-218 and 743-854. Per reports, nearly half of all spike-specific TCRs target regions that are unmutated in variants. Most donors were white British, females outnumbered males, and clonal diversity was possibly underestimated.

Generated by immunoSEQ multiplex PCR, the TCRdb table keeps only in-frame clones and is missing some. The sample lists around 180,000 clones, over 80% occurring once. Turning to this clone: The antigen remains unidentified.

Germline lookup yields CDR1 KGHSH and CDR2 LQKENI. The ends were cut back, 3 bases at V and 4 bases at J, with 15 bases in the middle. This CDR3 spans 15 amino acids. The sequence came from an adult in good health. Sample: peripheral blood, taken on day 0 of AZD1222 vaccination. This rearrangement joins TRBV18 to TRBJ1-2; perhaps TRBD1 as D (5 bases). The CDR3 nucleotides are TGTGCCAGCTCACCGGCGGGCGGGGCTCTCTATGGCTACACCTTC. It codes for CASSPAGGALYGYTF.